This is a list of T cell receptor beta chains from one sample in a study of blood T cell repertoires in COVID-19. This table comes from immunoSEQ multiplex PCR, and its TCRdb copy is limited to in-frame clones, with some not included. The sample consists of around 110,000 clones, approximately 87% of them appearing once. Sequenced material: peripheral blood. These TCRs come from a young man with acute or convalescent COVID-19. Both conserved end residues are part of each CDR3. D genes are given only for firm matches. Expanded clones are given a class, and other clones once, few, many or no size at all.

cdr3_length j_call d_call v_call clone_size cdr3_aa cdr3_nt
14 TRBJ1-2 . TRBV7-2 . CASSLAATVYGYTF TGTGCCAGCAGCTTAGCGGCGACTGTCTATGGCTACACCTTC
15 TRBJ1-5 . TRBV19 . CASSITRSGNQPQHF TGTGCCAGTAGTATTACCAGGAGCGGTAATCAGCCCCAGCATTTT
15 TRBJ1-5 TRBD1 TRBV5-1 few CASSWDGTDNQPQHF TGCGCCAGCAGCTGGGATGGGACAGACAATCAGCCCCAGCATTTT
18 TRBJ2-5 TRBD2 TRBV19 . CASSIGPLVSGPSETQYF TGTGCCAGTAGTATAGGCCCCCTCGTTAGCGGGCCCTCCGAGACCCAGTACTTC
15 TRBJ2-3 TRBD2 TRBV6-4 . CASSGGGLPTDTQYF TGTGCCAGCAGTGGCGGGGGTCTACCCACAGATACGCAGTATTTT
14 TRBJ1-4 TRBD1 TRBV10-3 once CAISADRGYEKLFF TGTGCCATCAGCGCGGACAGGGGTTATGAAAAACTGTTTTTT
15 TRBJ1-1 . TRBV14 once CASSPGRGVNTEAFF TGTGCCAGCAGCCCCGGACGGGGGGTGAACACTGAAGCTTTCTTT
14 TRBJ2-3 TRBD2 TRBV6-9 . CASSYPSGADTQYF TGTGCCAGCAGTTACCCCAGCGGGGCAGATACGCAGTATTTT
16 TRBJ1-6 . TRBV23-1 . CATLWASKVGNSPLHF TGCGCCACACTCTGGGCGTCCAAGGTGGGTAATTCACCCCTCCACTTT
12 TRBJ2-5 . TRBV7-3 once CASSQTGETQYF TGTGCCAGCAGCCAAACCGGGGAGACCCAGTACTTC
15 TRBJ1-5 TRBD1 TRBV19 . CASSIYRGVNQPQHF TGTGCCAGTAGTATATACAGGGGAGTGAATCAGCCCCAGCATTTT
14 TRBJ2-7 . TRBV25-1 few CASSEWGETYEQYF TGTGCCAGCAGTGAATGGGGAGAGACCTACGAGCAGTACTTC
15 TRBJ2-2 TRBD2 TRBV4-3 . CASSPIAGDTGELFF TGCGCCAGCAGCCCTATAGCGGGAGACACCGGGGAGCTGTTTTTT
15 TRBJ2-3 TRBD1 TRBV19 once CASSGQDRVWGTQYF TGTGCCAGTAGCGGTCAAGACAGGGTGTGGGGTACGCAGTATTTT
12 TRBJ1-1 . TRBV30 . CAWSVSGDKAFF TGTGCCTGGAGTGTTTCGGGGGATAAAGCTTTCTTT
15 TRBJ1-2 . TRBV4-3 once CASSRGSTDNYGYTF TGCGCCAGCAGCCGCGGATCGACTGATAACTATGGCTACACCTTC
16 TRBJ1-5 TRBD1 TRBV10-3 once CAISESRTGAGQPQHF TGTGCCATCAGTGAGTCGAGGACAGGGGCCGGGCAGCCCCAGCATTTT
17 TRBJ2-3 . TRBV11-2 . CASSLRGFVSLADTQYF TGTGCCAGCAGCTTACGGGGTTTCGTCAGCCTAGCAGATACGCAGTATTTT
13 TRBJ2-1 TRBD2 TRBV4-1 few CASSQDSGGEQFF TGCGCCAGCAGCCAAGATAGCGGGGGTGAGCAGTTCTTC
14 TRBJ1-1 . TRBV4-1 . CASSQANRDTEAFF TGCGCCAGCAGCCAAGCGAACAGGGACACTGAAGCTTTCTTT
15 TRBJ2-2 . TRBV7-9 . CASSLMDSTTGELFF TGTGCCAGCAGCTTAATGGACTCCACCACCGGGGAGCTGTTTTTT
14 TRBJ1-5 TRBD1 TRBV6-5 few CASRKTGRNQPQHF TGTGCCAGCAGAAAGACAGGGAGGAACCAGCCCCAGCATTTT
14 TRBJ1-4 . TRBV5-1 once CASSPTTANEKLFF TGCGCCAGCAGCCCTACGACAGCTAACGAAAAACTGTTTTTT
14 TRBJ2-5 TRBD1 TRBV5-4 . CASSWTGGDETQYF TGTGCCAGCAGCTGGACAGGGGGCGATGAGACCCAGTACTTC
15 TRBJ2-1 . TRBV5-1 . CASSLSPSSGNEQFF TGCGCCAGCAGCTTGTCCCCATCGAGTGGCAATGAGCAGTTCTTC
15 TRBJ1-2 . TRBV6-5 . CASSYSILANYGYTF TGTGCCAGCAGTTACTCGATCCTAGCTAACTATGGCTACACCTTC
13 TRBJ2-7 TRBD1 TRBV19 few CASRRTGTYEQYF TGTGCCAGTAGGCGGACAGGGACGTACGAGCAGTACTTC
14 TRBJ2-1 TRBD2 TRBV4-3 . CASSQDRGGGLKFF TGCGCCAGCAGCCAAGATCGGGGCGGGGGTCTGAAGTTCTTC
14 TRBJ1-2 . TRBV5-4 . CASSRGREAYGYTF TGTGCCAGCAGCCGGGGGAGGGAAGCCTATGGCTACACCTTC
14 TRBJ2-1 TRBD2 TRBV6-5 . CASTLAGGYNEQFF TGTGCCAGCACCTTAGCGGGGGGGTACAATGAGCAGTTCTTC
15 TRBJ1-1 . TRBV29-1 . CSVENQGRWYTEAFF TGCAGCGTTGAAAATCAGGGGCGCTGGTACACTGAAGCTTTCTTT
17 TRBJ1-2 TRBD1 TRBV2 once CASSEAGLGTGWYGYTF TGTGCCAGCAGTGAAGCGGGGCTGGGGACAGGGTGGTATGGCTACACCTTC
15 TRBJ2-3 . TRBV6-6 . CASRPGRTTGDTQYF TGTGCCAGCAGACCCGGACGGACAACTGGGGATACGCAGTATTTT
15 TRBJ1-4 . TRBV5-8 few CASRAPFATNEKLFF TGTGCCAGCAGGGCCCCATTTGCAACTAATGAAAAACTGTTTTTT
15 TRBJ2-5 TRBD2 TRBV11-2 . CASSSSGSSQETQYF TGTGCCAGCAGCTCTAGCGGGAGTAGCCAAGAGACCCAGTACTTC
14 TRBJ2-3 TRBD2 TRBV7-3 . CASSRGTSADTQYF TGTGCCAGCAGCCGAGGGACTAGCGCAGATACGCAGTATTTT
16 TRBJ2-5 TRBD2 TRBV5-1 . CASSPRTSGRQETQYF TGCGCCAGCAGCCCCCGGACTAGCGGGAGGCAAGAGACCCAGTACTTC
17 TRBJ2-3 . TRBV6-2/TRBV6-3 . CASSYSIAAPRGDTQYF TGTGCCAGCAGTTACTCCATAGCGGCCCCCCGGGGAGATACGCAGTATTTT
16 TRBJ1-5 TRBD1 TRBV10-3 . CAISESRGQNNQPQHF TGTGCCATCAGTGAGTCCCGGGGACAGAATAATCAGCCCCAGCATTTT
14 TRBJ1-2 . TRBV24-1 . CATSDQNRNYGYTF TGTGCCACCAGTGACCAAAATAGAAACTATGGCTACACCTTC
16 TRBJ2-1 TRBD2 TRBV4-1 . CASSQSTTSVNNEQFF TGCGCCAGCAGCCAAAGCACGACTAGCGTAAACAATGAGCAGTTCTTC
14 TRBJ1-1 . TRBV2 . CASRTGIQNTEAFF TGTGCCAGCAGAACAGGGATTCAGAACACTGAAGCTTTCTTT
13 TRBJ2-2 . TRBV7-8 few CASSLSGSGELFF TGTGCCAGCAGCCTTTCAGGCTCCGGGGAGCTGTTTTTT
11 TRBJ1-1 . TRBV6-5 . CASLGVTEAFF TGTGCCAGTTTAGGGGTCACTGAAGCTTTCTTT
13 TRBJ1-2 . TRBV19 . CASSLSQALGYTF TGTGCCAGTAGCCTGTCCCAGGCCCTAGGCTACACCTTC
13 TRBJ1-6 TRBD1 TRBV5-8 few CASSFGQDQPLHF TGTGCCAGCAGCTTCGGACAGGACCAACCCCTCCACTTT
15 TRBJ2-2 TRBD2 TRBV6-5 . CASSLAGGGTGELFF TGTGCCAGCAGCCTAGCGGGAGGAGGGACCGGGGAGCTGTTTTTT
14 TRBJ2-3 . TRBV7-2 . CASRSTARTDTQYF TGTGCCAGCAGGTCTACAGCTCGCACAGATACGCAGTATTTT
15 TRBJ2-3 . TRBV6-2/TRBV6-3 . CASSYPPRGADTQYF TGTGCCAGCAGTTACCCTCCGCGGGGCGCGGATACGCAGTATTTT
15 TRBJ2-2 TRBD2 TRBV7-6 . CASSRGGAGAGELFF TGTGCCAGCAGCCGCGGGGGGGCTGGAGCCGGGGAGCTGTTTTTT
17 TRBJ1-1 TRBD1 TRBV19 . CASAWRTGSTRSTEAFF TGTGCCAGTGCTTGGAGGACAGGGTCCACCCGGAGCACTGAAGCTTTCTTT
14 TRBJ1-1 TRBD1 TRBV11-2 once CASSLNRGRFEAFF TGTGCCAGCAGCTTGAACAGGGGGCGTTTTGAAGCTTTCTTT
14 TRBJ1-1 TRBD1 TRBV6-5 . CASSYNQGGTEAFF TGTGCCAGCAGTTATAACCAGGGGGGCACTGAAGCTTTCTTT
16 TRBJ1-1 TRBD1 TRBV29-1 . CSVVPTGVGMNTEAFF TGCAGCGTTGTCCCCACAGGGGTAGGGATGAACACTGAAGCTTTCTTT